These 17 T cell receptor beta chains came from one sample sequenced in a study of tumor and adjacent non-tumor tissue in lung cancer. The template was RNA from unsorted bulk tissue. A modified ARM-PCR protocol with three rounds of nested PCR amplified TCRbeta. TCRdb redid the calling of the multiplex PCR reads with MiXCR, one entry per CDR3 protein. The sample shows 89,000 or so distinct CDR3 sequences, 61% of them seen only once. Sequenced input: lung tumor tissue. These receptor sequences come from a man aged 70-80 years with non-small cell lung cancer.

The J gene is TRBJ2-7, the V gene TRBV6-6; D may be TRBD1 (5 bases). The germline V gene encodes CDR1 MNHNY and CDR2 SVGAGI (reference sequence). V was clipped by 0 bases and J by 4 bases, with 16 bases between them. This CDR3 is 16 amino acids long. The CDR3 protein is CASSYSWTRGEYEQYF. CDR3 nucleotides: TGTGCCAGCAGTTACTCATGGACACGTGGAGAGTACGAGCAGTACTTC.

This clonotype was counted many times. The chain uses TRBV20-1 and TRBJ1-4, with TRBD1 matching over 9 bases. This CDR3 region has 11 residues. Germline CDR1 DFQATT, CDR2 SNEGSKA (reference sequence). J gave up 8 bases and V 5 bases, and 0 bases lay outside the gene matches. CDR3 sequence reads: CSAGQGEKLFF. In DNA, the CDR3 is TGCAGTGCTGGACAGGGGGAAAAACTGTTTTTT.

As regards this clonotype: Since a much larger clone is just one base distant, this may be a read error. This sequence joins TRBV7-9 and TRBJ2-1, with D perhaps TRBD1 (5 bases). Looked up from germline, CDR1 is SEHNR and CDR2 is FQNEAQ (reference sequence). There are 12 residues in the CDR3. Trimming shortened V by 5 bases and J by 7 bases, and 9 bases separated the two germline ends. The CDR3 region is CASSDRRNEQFF. In DNA, the CDR3 is TGTGCCAGCAGCGACAGACGAAATGAGCAGTTCTTC.

This clonotype has only a few counts. The chain links TRBV20-1 to TRBJ2-1; tentatively, D is TRBD2 (5 bases). CDR1 and CDR2 from the germline V gene are DFQATT and SNEGSKA (reference sequence). The V end lost 0 bases, the J end lost 3 bases, and 9 bases lay between the germline ends. CDR3 length: 14 amino acids. The CDR3 DNA is TGCAGTGCTAGAGAAAGCCGGGACTACAATGAGCAGTTCTTC. It encodes CSARESRDYNEQFF.

Turning to this clonotype: One junction end disagrees with the germline gene, perhaps due to a read error. V gene TRBV11-2 combines with J gene TRBJ2-1; D call uncertain. Germline CDR1 and CDR2: SGHAT and FQNNGV. CDR3 length: 15 amino acids. The CDR3 DNA follows: TGTGCCAGCAGTCGTGGGCACCTCTCCTACAATGAACAGTTCTTC. Translation: CASSRGHLSYNEQFF.

V is TRBV4-1 and J is TRBJ2-1; D unresolved. The germline gives CDR1 MGHRA, CDR2 YSYEKL. V lost 3 bases and J lost 2, with 11 bases in between. The CDR3 contains 15 residues. The CDR3 DNA is TGCGCCAGCAGCCATGTTGCGGCGGCCTACAATGAGCAGTTCTTC. Residues: CASSHVAAAYNEQFF.

This sequence joins TRBV11-2 and TRBJ2-1; D is perhaps TRBD2 (5 bases). The CDR3 is made up of 16 amino acids. Germline values: CDR1 SGHAT, CDR2 FQNNGV. V dropped 4 bases and J dropped 7 bases, with 20 bases sitting between them. The CDR3 DNA reads as TGTGCCAGCAGCTCTCCGACTGGCGAGGGCCGAAATGAGCAGTTCTTC. Encoded protein: CASSSPTGEGRNEQFF.

Worth noting for this clonotype: A much larger clone differs by one base, so this may be a read error. CDR3 region: CVSSYGDNEQFF. For the CDR3, the DNA is TGTGTCAGCAGTTACGGAGACAATGAGCAGTTCTTC. The rearrangement joins TRBV6-6 to TRBJ2-1; D gene unclear. Germline lookup yields CDR1 MNHNY and CDR2 SVGAGI (reference sequence). CDR3 length: 12 amino acids.

In the case of this clonotype: At one end the junction does not follow the germline gene, possibly because of a read error. This sequence joins TRBV6-5 and TRBJ2-3, with D unclear. The CDR3 length is 14 residues. Looked up from germline, CDR1 is MNHEY and CDR2 is SVGAGI. The CDR3 region is CASSYTQRPDTQYF. Written as DNA, the CDR3 is TGTGCCAGCAGTTACACGCAGAGGCCAGATACGCAATATTTT.

To note about this clonotype: No conserved phenylalanine or tryptophan ends this CDR3, so it is likely a read error. The chain uses TRBV6-6 and TRBJ1-5; TRBD1 matches at 9 bases. The germline CDR1 and CDR2 sequences are MNHNY and SVGAGI (reference sequence). The CDR3 contains 15 residues. CDR3 in amino acids: CASRSGTGKNQPQHC. In nucleotides, the CDR3 is TGTGCTAGCAGGTCAGGGACAGGGAAAAATCAGCCCCAGCATTGT.

This clonotype was recorded a few times. In this CDR3 the conserved last residue, phenylalanine or tryptophan, is missing, so a read error is likely. The DNA is omitted, as the CDR3 cannot be located on it reliably, and the CDR3 follows TCRdb's listing. The V call is TRBV4-2, the J call TRBJ2-1; the table's D call, TRBD2, was not checked against the DNA. The CDR3 region is 9 residues in length, termini included. The germline CDR1 and CDR2 sequences are LGHNA and YNFKEQ. Here the CDR3 reads CACSQGSLA.

Regarding this clonotype: A much larger clone lies a single base off, so this may be a read error. The rearrangement uses TRBV30 and TRBJ2-1; 7 bases are shared with TRBD2. In germline, CDR1 is GTSNPN, CDR2 SVGIG (reference sequence). V lost 8 bases, J lost 7 bases, and 8 bases stayed unmatched. This CDR3 is built from 12 residues. CDR3 in amino acids: CANWTRANEQFF. CDR3 in DNA: TGTGCCAACTGGACTAGAGCGAATGAGCAGTTCTTC.

In this sample, this clonotype turned up once. One end of the junction varies from germline; a read error may be responsible. This chain links TRBV6-2 or TRBV6-3 with TRBJ2-4, with TRBD2 as a possible D gene (6 bases). This CDR3 has 16 amino acids. The germline V gene has CDR1 MNHEY and CDR2 SVGEGT. The CDR3 sequence: CVSSPLAGTYQNIQYF. CDR3 bases: TGTGTCAGCAGCCCACTAGCCGGGACCTACCAAAACATTCAGTACTTC.

In its sample, this clonotype was seen many times. This chain connects TRBV11-2 to TRBJ1-1, with D maybe TRBD1 (5 bases). The V end was cut by 5 bases, the J end by 10 bases, with 14 bases between. The germline V gene has CDR1 SGHAT and CDR2 FQNNGV. The CDR3 loop spans 12 amino acids. This CDR3 reads CASSPNLRGAFF. In nucleotides, the CDR3 is TGTGCCAGCAGCCCCAACCTTAGGGGAGCTTTCTTT.

Comments on this clonotype: This clone may be a read error of a much larger clone one base away. The chain is built from TRBV10-3 and TRBJ2-7; D is ambiguous. Looked up from germline, CDR1 is ENHRY and CDR2 is SYGVKD. CDR3 length equals 13 residues. The CDR3 region is CDISTGGPYEQYF. The DNA of the CDR3 is TGTGACATCAGTACGGGCGGACCCTACGAGCAGTACTTC.

Regarding this clonotype: No conserved phenylalanine or tryptophan is present at the end of the CDR3, so a read error is the likely explanation. The chain uses TRBV12-3 or TRBV12-4 and TRBJ2-7; the D gene is possibly TRBD1 (6 bases). CDR3 length: 15 amino acids. The CDR3 coding sequence is TGTGCCAGCTGTTTAAGGTGGAAGGGGGATTCCGAGCAGTACATC. Amino acids: CASCLRWKGDSEQYI.

V gene TRBV28 combines with J gene TRBJ1-3; D call uncertain. The V end lost 8 bases, the J end lost 1 base, and 21 bases lay between the germline ends. The germline V gene encodes CDR1 MDHEN and CDR2 SYDVKM. This CDR3 spans 17 amino acids. In nucleotides, the CDR3 is TGTGCCAGCGGCCCCGGACGCCTCGCTATATCTGGAAACACCATATATTTT. It is translated as CASGPGRLAISGNTIYF. The full variable domain, completed using reference TRBV28 and TRBJ1-3, is DVKVTQSSRYLVKRTGEKVFLECVQDMDHENMFWYRQDPGLGLRLIYFSYDVKMKEKGDIPEGYSVSREKKERFSLILESASTNQTSMYLCASGPGRLAISGNTIYFGEGSWLTVV.